This T cell receptor beta chain is drawn from a study of human T cells and chemical hapten exposure. Study-wide background: On around 2 cm by around 2 cm of upper inner arm skin, sensitization was performed with 2% DPC.

V was shortened by 8 bases and J by 6 bases, with 11 bases between the two germline ends. Per germline, CDR1 MNHEY and CDR2 SVGEGT. The CDR3 extends over 11 amino acids. Time point denoted: patch test 3, about 24 weeks after DPC sensitization. Treatment defined: therapeutic diphenylcyclopropenone sensitization with weekly scalp DPC. TCRdb re-called the RACE reads through MiXCR, storing one row per CDR3 protein. Among roughly 100,000 distinct CDR3 sequences listed, approximately 36% were seen once. The chain employs TRBV6-2 or TRBV6-3 and TRBJ2-7; D uncertain. The sequence was collected from a man aged 35-49 years with alopecia areata. Some clones in this sample may be carry-over from other donors' samples. Specimen: whole blood, collected in connection with sensitization to the hapten diphenylcyclopropenone (DPC). CDR3 DNA sequence: TGTGCCAGCCGTGGGCCAGGCGAGCAGTACGTC. Its protein is CASRGPGEQYV.